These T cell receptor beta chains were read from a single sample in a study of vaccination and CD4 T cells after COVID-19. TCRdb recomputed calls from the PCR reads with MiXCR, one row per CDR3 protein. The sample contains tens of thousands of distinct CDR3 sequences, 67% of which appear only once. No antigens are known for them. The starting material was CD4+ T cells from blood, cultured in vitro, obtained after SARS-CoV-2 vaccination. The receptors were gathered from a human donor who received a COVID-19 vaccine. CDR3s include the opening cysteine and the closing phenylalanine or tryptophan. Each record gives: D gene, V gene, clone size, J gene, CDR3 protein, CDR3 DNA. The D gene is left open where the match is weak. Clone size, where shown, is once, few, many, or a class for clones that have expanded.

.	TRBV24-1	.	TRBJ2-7	CATSDRSYEQYF	TGTGCCACCAGTGACCGGTCGTACGAGCAGTACTTC
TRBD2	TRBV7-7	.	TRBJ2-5	CASSLGGGGTRQETQYF	TGTGCCAGCAGCTTAGGGGGGGGAGGGACTCGCCAAGAGACCCAGTACTTC
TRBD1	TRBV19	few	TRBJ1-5	CASRIGQGSNQPQHF	TGTGCCAGCCGGATTGGACAGGGAAGCAATCAGCCCCAGCATTTT
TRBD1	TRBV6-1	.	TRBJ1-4	CASSLGGSYEKLFF	TGTGCCAGCAGTCTAGGGGGCTCTTATGAAAAACTGTTTTTT
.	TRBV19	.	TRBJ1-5	CASSARQMNQPQHF	TGTGCCAGTAGTGCCCGACAAATGAATCAGCCCCAGCATTTT
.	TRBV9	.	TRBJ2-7	CASSGTAASYEQYF	TGTGCCAGCAGCGGGACAGCGGCCAGCTACGAGCAGTACTTC
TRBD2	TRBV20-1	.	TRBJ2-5	CSASPGTGGVQETQYF	TGCAGTGCTTCCCCGGGGACGGGGGGGGTCCAAGAGACCCAGTACTTC
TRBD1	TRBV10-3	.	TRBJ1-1	CAISERQGASNTEAFF	TGTGCCATCAGTGAGAGGCAGGGGGCTTCGAACACTGAAGCTTTCTTT
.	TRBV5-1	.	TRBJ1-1	CASSLDGARGAEAFF	TGCGCCAGCAGCTTGGACGGGGCACGGGGCGCTGAAGCTTTCTTT
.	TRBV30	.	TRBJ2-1	CAWSVSLRSREQFF	TGTGCCTGGAGTGTTTCTTTGCGTAGTCGGGAGCAGTTCTTC
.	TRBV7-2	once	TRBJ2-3	CASSPRDSRPSTDTQYF	TGTGCCAGCAGCCCCCGGGACTCCCGACCTAGCACAGATACGCAGTATTTT
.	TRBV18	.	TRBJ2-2	CASSPGYDRHTGELFF	TGTGCCAGCTCACCGGGATACGACCGACACACCGGGGAGCTGTTTTTT
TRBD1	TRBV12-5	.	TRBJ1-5	CASGLRTGGETNQPQHF	TGTGCTAGTGGTTTGAGGACAGGGGGCGAGACCAATCAGCCCCAGCATTTT
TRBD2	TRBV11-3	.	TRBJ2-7	CASSSSIAGGLYEQYF	TGTGCCAGCAGCTCCTCTATAGCGGGGGGCCTCTACGAGCAGTACTTC
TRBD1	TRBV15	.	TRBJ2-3	CATSLDRESDTQYF	TGTGCCACCAGCCTAGACAGGGAATCAGATACGCAGTATTTT
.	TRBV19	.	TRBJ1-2	CASTRGASGYTF	TGTGCCAGTACCCGGGGGGCGTCCGGCTACACCTTC
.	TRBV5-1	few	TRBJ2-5	CASSLFPGGRETQYF	TGCGCCAGCAGCTTGTTTCCGGGGGGCCGCGAGACCCAGTACTTC
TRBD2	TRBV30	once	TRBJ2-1	CAWSGSGGISEQFF	TGTGCCTGGTCAGGTAGCGGGGGGATTTCTGAGCAGTTCTTC
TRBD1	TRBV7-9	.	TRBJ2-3	CASSLGTGADTQYF	TGCGCCAGCAGCTTAGGGACAGGGGCAGATACGCAGTATTTT
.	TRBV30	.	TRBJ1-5	CAWSAARDFYSNQPQHF	TGTGCCTGGAGTGCCGCCAGGGATTTCTATAGCAATCAGCCCCAGCATTTT
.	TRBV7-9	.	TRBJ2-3	CASSLDTQYF	TGTGCCAGCAGCTTAGATACGCAGTATTTT
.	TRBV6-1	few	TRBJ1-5	CASSDPGRAQPQHF	TGTGCCAGCAGTGACCCGGGCAGGGCTCAGCCCCAGCATTTT
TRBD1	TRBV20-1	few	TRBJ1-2	CSARGNRGHGYTF	TGCAGTGCTAGAGGAAACAGGGGACATGGCTACACCTTC
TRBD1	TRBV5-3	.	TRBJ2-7	CARSPGRGQGRYEQYF	TGTGCCAGAAGCCCCGGCAGAGGACAGGGGCGGTACGAGCAGTACTTC
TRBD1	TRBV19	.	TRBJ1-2	CASSVGQELYGYTF	TGTGCCAGTAGTGTGGGACAGGAACTCTATGGCTACACCTTC
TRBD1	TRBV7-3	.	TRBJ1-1	CASSIDRGNTEAFF	TGTGCCAGCAGCATAGACAGGGGGAACACTGAAGCTTTCTTT
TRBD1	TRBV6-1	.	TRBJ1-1	CASSDRTGRGTEAFF	TGTGCCAGCAGTGACAGGACAGGGAGAGGCACTGAAGCTTTCTTT
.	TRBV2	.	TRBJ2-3	CASSDGAVTDTQYF	TGTGCCAGCAGTGATGGGGCCGTCACAGATACGCAGTATTTT